This T cell receptor (beta chain) was captured in a study of blood T cell repertoires in COVID-19. On the study more broadly: Collection of acute and convalescent COVID-19 samples took place in the United States, Italy and Spain. T cells, B-cell-depleted T cells, or PBMCs provided the cDNA or gDNA that served as material.

Authors' data handling: How many nucleated cells were present was estimated from reference gene primer amplification. Measured with immunoSEQ multiplex PCR; TCRdb has only the in-frame clones, and not every one. That table furnishes V, J and clone size, whereas the DNA furnished D and trimming. The repertoire holds around 480,000 clones, roughly 87% seen once, with 0.7% in the top ten. J gave up 5 bases and V 2 bases, and 8 bases lay outside the gene matches. The CDR3 has 16 amino acids. Germline CDR1 is MNHEY and CDR2 is SVGEGT. The sequencing sample was made of PBMCs or T cells enriched from blood (not recorded which). This sequence originates from a woman under 30 who had recovered from COVID-19. The chain couples TRBV6-2 or TRBV6-3 to TRBJ1-4; 7 bases map to TRBD1. The chain's CDR3 is CASSYPGDRANEKLFF. As DNA, the CDR3 is TGTGCCAGCAGTTACCCGGGCGACAGGGCCAATGAAAAACTGTTTTTT.